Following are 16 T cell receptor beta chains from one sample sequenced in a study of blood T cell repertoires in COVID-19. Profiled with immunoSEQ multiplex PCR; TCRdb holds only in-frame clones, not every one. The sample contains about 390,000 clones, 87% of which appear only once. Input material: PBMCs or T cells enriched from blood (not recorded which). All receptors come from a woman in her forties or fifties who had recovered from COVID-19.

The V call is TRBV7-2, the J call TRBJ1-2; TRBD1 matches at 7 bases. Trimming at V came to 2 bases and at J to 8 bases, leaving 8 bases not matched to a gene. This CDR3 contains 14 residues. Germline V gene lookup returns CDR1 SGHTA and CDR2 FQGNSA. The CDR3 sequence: CASSLLRAGGGYTF. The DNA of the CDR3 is TGTGCCAGCAGCTTATTGAGGGCAGGGGGAGGCTACACCTTC.

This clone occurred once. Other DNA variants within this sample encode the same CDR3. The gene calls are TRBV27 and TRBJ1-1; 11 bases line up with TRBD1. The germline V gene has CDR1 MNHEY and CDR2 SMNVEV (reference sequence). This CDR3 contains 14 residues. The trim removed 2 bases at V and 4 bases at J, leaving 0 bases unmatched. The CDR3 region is CASSLGTGGTEAFF. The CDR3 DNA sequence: TGTGCCAGCAGTTTAGGGACAGGGGGCACTGAAGCTTTCTTT.

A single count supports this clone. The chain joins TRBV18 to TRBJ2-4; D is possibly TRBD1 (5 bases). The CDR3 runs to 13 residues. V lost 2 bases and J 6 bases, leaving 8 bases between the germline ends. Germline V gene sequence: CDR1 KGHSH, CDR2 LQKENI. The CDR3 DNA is TGTGCCAGCTCACCAGGGGCATCAAACATTCAGTACTTC. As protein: CASSPGASNIQYF.

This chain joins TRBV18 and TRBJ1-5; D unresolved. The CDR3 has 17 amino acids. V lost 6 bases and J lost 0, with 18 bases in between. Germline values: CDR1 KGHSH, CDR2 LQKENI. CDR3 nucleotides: TGTGCCAGCTCCTACAGCCAGGCGACCTATAGCAATCAGCCCCAGCATTTT. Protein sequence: CASSYSQATYSNQPQHF.

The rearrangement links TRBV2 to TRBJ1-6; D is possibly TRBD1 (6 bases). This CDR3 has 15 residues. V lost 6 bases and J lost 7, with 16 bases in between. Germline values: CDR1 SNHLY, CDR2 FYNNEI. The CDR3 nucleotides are TGTGCCAGCAGAACACAGGGAGTCCGCAATTCACCCCTCCACTTT. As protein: CASRTQGVRNSPLHF.

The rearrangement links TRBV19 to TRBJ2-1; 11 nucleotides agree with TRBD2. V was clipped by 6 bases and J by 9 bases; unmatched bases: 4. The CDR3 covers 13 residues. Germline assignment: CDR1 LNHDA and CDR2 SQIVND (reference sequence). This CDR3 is CASRVAGGTEQFF. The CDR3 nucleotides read TGTGCCAGTAGGGTAGCGGGGGGGACTGAGCAGTTCTTC.

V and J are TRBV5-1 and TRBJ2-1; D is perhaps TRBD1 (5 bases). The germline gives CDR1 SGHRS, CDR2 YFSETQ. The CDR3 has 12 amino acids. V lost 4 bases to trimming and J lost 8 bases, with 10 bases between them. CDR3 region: CASSPDSYEQFF. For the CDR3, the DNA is TGCGCCAGCAGCCCTGACAGTTATGAGCAGTTCTTC.

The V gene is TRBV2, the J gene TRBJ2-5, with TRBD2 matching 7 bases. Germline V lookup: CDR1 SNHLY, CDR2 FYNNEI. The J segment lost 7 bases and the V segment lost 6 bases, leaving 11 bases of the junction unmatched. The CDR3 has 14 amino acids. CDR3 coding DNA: TGTGCCAGCAGGTGGGAGGGTACTGCGGGGACCCAGTACTTC. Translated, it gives CASRWEGTAGTQYF.

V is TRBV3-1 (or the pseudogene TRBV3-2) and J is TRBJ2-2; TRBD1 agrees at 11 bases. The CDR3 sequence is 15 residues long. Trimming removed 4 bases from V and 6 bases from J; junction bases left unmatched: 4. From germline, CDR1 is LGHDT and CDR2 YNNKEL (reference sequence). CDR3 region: CASSPWDRGAGELFF. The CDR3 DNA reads TGTGCCAGCAGCCCCTGGGACAGGGGGGCCGGGGAGCTGTTTTTT.

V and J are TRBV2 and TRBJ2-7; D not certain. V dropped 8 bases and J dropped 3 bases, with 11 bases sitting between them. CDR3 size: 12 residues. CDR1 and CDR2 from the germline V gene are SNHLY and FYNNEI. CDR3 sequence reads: CASRGVDYEQYF. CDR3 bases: TGTGCCAGCCGCGGTGTTGACTACGAGCAGTACTTC.

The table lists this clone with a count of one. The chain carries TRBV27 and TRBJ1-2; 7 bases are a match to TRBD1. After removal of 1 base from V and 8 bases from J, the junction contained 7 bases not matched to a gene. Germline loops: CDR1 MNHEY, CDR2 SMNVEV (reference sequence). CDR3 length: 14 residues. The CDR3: CASSLWQGDGGYTF. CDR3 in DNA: TGTGCCAGCAGTTTATGGCAGGGGGACGGGGGCTACACCTTC.

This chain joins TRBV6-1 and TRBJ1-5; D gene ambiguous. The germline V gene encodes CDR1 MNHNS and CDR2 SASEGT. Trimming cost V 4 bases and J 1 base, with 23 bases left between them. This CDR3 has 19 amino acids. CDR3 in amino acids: CASSAPVRGARVSNQPQHF. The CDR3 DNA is TGTGCCAGCAGTGCACCTGTGAGAGGAGCCCGTGTGAGCAATCAGCCCCAGCATTTT.

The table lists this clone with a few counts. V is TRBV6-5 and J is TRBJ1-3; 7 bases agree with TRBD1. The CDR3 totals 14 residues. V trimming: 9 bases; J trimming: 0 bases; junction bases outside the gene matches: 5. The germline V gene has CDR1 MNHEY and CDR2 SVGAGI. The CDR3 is CASRQGFSGNTIYF. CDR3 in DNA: TGTGCCAGTAGACAGGGCTTCTCTGGAAACACCATATATTTT.

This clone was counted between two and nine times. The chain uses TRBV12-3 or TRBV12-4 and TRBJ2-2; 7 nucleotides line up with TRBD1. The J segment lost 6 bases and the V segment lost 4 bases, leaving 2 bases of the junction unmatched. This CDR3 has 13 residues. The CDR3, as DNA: TGTGCCAGCAGTTCGACAGGGTCCGGGGAGCTGTTTTTT. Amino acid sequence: CASSSTGSGELFF.

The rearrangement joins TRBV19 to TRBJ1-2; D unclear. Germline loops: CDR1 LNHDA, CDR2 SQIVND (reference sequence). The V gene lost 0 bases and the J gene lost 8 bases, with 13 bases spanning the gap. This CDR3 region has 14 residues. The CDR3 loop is CASSIDREAQGYTF. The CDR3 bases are TGTGCCAGTAGTATAGATCGTGAGGCCCAAGGCTACACCTTC.

DNA of the CDR3: TGTGCCAGCAGCCAAGATCTTGCACCGAGCTCCTATAATTCACCCCTCCACTTT. Its translation is CASSQDLAPSSYNSPLHF. The J gene is TRBJ1-6, the V gene TRBV4-2; D ambiguous. The CDR3 runs to 18 residues. Germline loops: CDR1 LGHNA, CDR2 YNFKEQ. Trimming removed 0 bases from V and 0 bases from J, with 12 bases in between.